What follows is one T cell receptor (beta chain) and its context. Assay used: immunoSEQ multiplex PCR; TCRdb lists only in-frame clones, some missing. This sample has fewer than 100,000 clones; around 87% occur once, and the top ten carry over 7.5%. This entry belongs to a study of T cell responses to AZD1222 COVID-19 vaccine. V was clipped by 4 bases and J by 7 bases; unmatched bases: 8. The CDR3 length is 16 residues. CDR1 is LGHDT and CDR2 is YNNKEL in the germline V gene (reference sequence). This chain joins TRBV3-1 (or the pseudogene TRBV3-2) and TRBJ2-2; 11 bases agree with TRBD2. The sequence derives from an adult in good health. This material consisted of peripheral blood, taken on day 0 of AZD1222 vaccination. CDR3 in DNA: TGTGCCAGCAGCCCGGGGACTAGCGGTTCGTTCGGGGAGCTGTTTTTT. Protein product: CASSPGTSGSFGELFF.